This T cell receptor (beta chain) was recovered during a study of blood T cell repertoires in COVID-19. Overall study context: The analysed material was cDNA or gDNA that came from T cells, B-cell-depleted T cells, or PBMCs.

CDR1 and CDR2 from the germline V gene are KGHDR and SFDVKD. V gave up 4 bases and J gave up 6 bases; unmatched junction bases: 7. The CDR3 sequence is 15 residues long. Original processing notes: Estimation of nucleated cell counts relied on the amplification of reference gene primers. This table comes from immunoSEQ multiplex PCR, and its TCRdb copy is limited to in-frame clones, with some not included. V, J and clone size are taken as reported in that table, and D and trimming were inferred from the DNA itself. This repertoire shows 45,000 to 60,000 clones, more than 70% found once; its top ten account for about 11%.

The sequence was obtained from a man aged 65 to 85 with active COVID-19. The chain employs TRBV24-1 and TRBJ2-2, with 7 positions matching TRBD1. The sequencing input was peripheral blood. For the CDR3, the DNA is TGTGCCACCAGTGACCGGACAGGTGGAGCCGGGGAGCTGTTTTTT. Its protein is CATSDRTGGAGELFF.